This passage covers 29 T cell receptor beta chains from one sample sequenced in a study of T cells after posttransplantation cyclophosphamide. Treatment was busulfan-fludarabine conditioning, a marrow graft, and cyclophosphamide on days +3 and +4. Clones were sequenced by immunoSEQ multiplex PCR, and TCRdb holds only the in-frame ones, with some missing. The sample includes roughly 14,000 clones, none of them occurring once. The sequencing here drew on PBMCs, taken around 1,100 days after allogeneic stem cell transplant with posttransplant cyclophosphamide. These receptors were obtained from a female patient aged 40-49 years who received an allogeneic stem cell transplant from a related donor, was CMV-positive, and had no GVHD. The graft donor may have given rise to some T cells.

This clone was counted between two and nine times. This sequence joins TRBV6-5 and TRBJ2-7; no reliable D call. Germline assignment: CDR1 MNHEY and CDR2 SVGAGI. The CDR3 totals 13 residues. Trimming removed 6 bases at V and 3 bases at J, with 12 bases between. CDR3 in amino acids: CASRISSDYEQYF. CDR3 in DNA: TGTGCCAGCAGAATCTCCTCAGACTACGAGCAGTACTTC.

This clone showed up many times. The CDR3 DNA reads as TGCGCCAGCAGCCCCCCCCCGGGCAGGGGGCCAAACACTGAAGCTTTCTTT. It translates to CASSPPPGRGPNTEAFF. The chain recombines TRBV5-1 with TRBJ1-1; 8 positions match TRBD1. This CDR3 has 17 residues. The germline V gene encodes CDR1 SGHRS and CDR2 YFSETQ. The ends lost 4 bases at V and 2 bases at J; junction bases unmatched: 13.

The rearrangement links TRBV7-2 to TRBJ2-5; a possible D gene is TRBD2 (6 bases). Trimming cost V 3 bases and J 5 bases, with 22 bases left between them. The V gene's germline CDR1 is SGHTA and CDR2 FQGNSA. This CDR3 is 17 amino acids long. This CDR3 is CASSFVFLRFGGETQYF. The CDR3 coding sequence is TGTGCCAGCAGCTTCGTCTTCCTGCGGTTCGGAGGGGAGACCCAGTACTTC.

This clone is categorized as medium-sized. The chain is built from TRBV19 and TRBJ1-5, with D perhaps TRBD1 (6 bases). This CDR3 spans 16 amino acids. Germline V lookup: CDR1 LNHDA, CDR2 SQIVND (reference sequence). Between the trimmed V and J ends, which lost 6 bases and 3 bases, there was a span of 18 bases. This CDR3 reads CASRGVQGSPNQPQHF. CDR3 nucleotide sequence: TGTGCCAGTAGGGGGGTACAGGGTTCCCCCAATCAGCCCCAGCATTTT.

This clone appeared many times. The genes are TRBV27 and TRBJ2-7, with TRBD1 as a possible D gene (5 bases). Germline-derived CDR1 and CDR2 are MNHEY and SMNVEV (reference sequence). The CDR3 totals 15 residues. The germline V and J ends were trimmed by 4 bases and 4 bases, with 17 bases remaining between them. The CDR3 is CASSSYPRDSYEQYF. The CDR3 DNA reads as TGTGCCAGCAGTTCCTATCCCCGCGACAGTTACGAGCAGTACTTC.

This clone was found many times. The chain combines TRBV5-1 with TRBJ2-5; TRBD2 matches 8 bases. With V trimmed by 3 bases and J by 5 bases, 6 bases remained unmatched. Germline V gene lookup returns CDR1 SGHRS and CDR2 YFSETQ. The CDR3 spans 14 residues. CDR3 sequence (DNA): TGCGCCAGCAGCTCCGGCGGGGGGCTTGAGACCCAGTACTTC. It codes for CASSSGGGLETQYF.

V is TRBV19 and J is TRBJ2-7, with 9 bases aligning to TRBD1. Losses at the gene ends were 4 bases for V and 4 bases for J; bases not matched to a gene: 8. The CDR3 contains 15 residues. Germline V CDR1 and CDR2: LNHDA, SQIVND (reference sequence). For the CDR3, the DNA is TGTGCCAGTAGTAGTCGCGGGACAGGGATTTACGAGCAGTACTTC. This translates into CASSSRGTGIYEQYF.

In its sample, this clone was seen many times. CDR3 DNA sequence: TGTGCCAGCAGCCCGTGGAGGGACTCCTACAATGAGCAGTTCTTC. As protein: CASSPWRDSYNEQFF. This sequence joins TRBV7-8 and TRBJ2-1; perhaps TRBD2 as D (6 bases). This CDR3 region has 15 residues. Deletions cut 5 bases from V and 0 bases from J, with 11 bases between. Germline CDR1 reads SGHVS; CDR2 reads FQNEAQ.

Ten or more counts support this clone. DNA for the CDR3: TGCGCCAGCAGTGACCCCTTAGCCTTCGGGACCCAGTACTTC. It translates to CASSDPLAFGTQYF. This chain connects TRBV10-2 to TRBJ2-5; D is undetermined. Germline CDR1 is WSHSY and CDR2 is SAAADI. The CDR3 length is 14 residues. V lost 3 bases to trimming and J lost 7 bases, with 15 bases between them.

This clone was counted many times. V usage is TRBV13 and J usage is TRBJ2-2, with a weak D call TRBD1 (5 bases). This CDR3 has 16 amino acids. Trimming took 3 bases from V and 5 from J, leaving 16 bases between them. The germline V gene encodes CDR1 PRHDT and CDR2 FYEKMQ (reference sequence). The CDR3 reads CASSFGAGQGTGELFF. DNA for the CDR3: TGTGCCAGCAGCTTTGGGGCAGGGCAAGGGACCGGGGAGCTGTTTTTT. Using reference TRBV13 and TRBJ2-2 for the parts outside the CDR3, the full variable domain is AAGVIQSPRHLIKEKRETATLKCYPIPRHDTVYWYQQGPGQDPQFLISFYEKMQSDKGSIPDRFSAQQFSDYHSELNMSSLELGDSALYFCASSFGAGQGTGELFFGEGSRLTVL.

The table lists this clone with a few counts. The chain links TRBV4-3 to TRBJ2-1, with TRBD2 matching over 13 bases. The CDR3 is made up of 15 amino acids. CDR1 is LGHNA and CDR2 is YSLEER in the germline V gene. The junction had 2 bases not matched to a gene; V was cut back by 6 bases and J by 3 bases. The chain's CDR3 is CASRRTSGGYNEQFF. In nucleotides, the CDR3 is TGCGCCAGCAGGAGGACTAGCGGGGGCTACAATGAGCAGTTCTTC.

This clone has ten or more counts. This sequence joins TRBV7-2 and TRBJ2-3; a possible D gene is TRBD2 (6 bases). The CDR3 spans 15 residues. Between the trimmed V and J ends, which lost 4 bases and 6 bases, there was a span of 17 bases. Looked up from germline, CDR1 is SGHTA and CDR2 is FQGNSA. The CDR3 here is CASSSPGTRGDTQYF. DNA of the CDR3: TGTGCCAGCAGCTCACCCGGGACTCGGGGGGATACGCAGTATTTT. Looking up the rest from reference TRBV7-2 and TRBJ2-3 gives the full variable domain: GAGVSQSPSNKVTEKGKDVELRCDPISGHTALYWYRQSLGQGLEFLIYFQGNSAPDKSGLPSDRFSAERTGGSVSTLTIQRTQQEDSAVYLCASSSPGTRGDTQYFGPGTRLTVL.

This clone was counted ten times or more. The rearrangement uses TRBV28 and TRBJ1-2, with a tentative D call TRBD1 (6 bases). The CDR3 loop spans 13 amino acids. The V gene lost 5 bases and the J gene lost 5 bases, with 12 bases spanning the gap. CDR1 MDHEN and CDR2 SYDVKM come from the germline V gene. In nucleotides, the CDR3 is TGTGCCAGCAGTCCGAACGGACAGTATGGCTACACCTTC. It specifies CASSPNGQYGYTF.

This clone was observed at least ten times. The V gene is TRBV11-1, the J gene TRBJ2-5; 13 nucleotides agree with TRBD2. With V trimmed by 5 bases and J by 4 bases, 7 bases remained unmatched. The CDR3 is made up of 16 amino acids. CDR1 is SGHAT, CDR2 FQDESV, per germline (reference sequence). The CDR3, as DNA: TGTGCCAGCAGCAGGACTAGCGGGGGTGTTTTAGAGACCCAGTACTTC. As protein: CASSRTSGGVLETQYF. Filled out from reference TRBV11-1 and TRBJ2-5, the complete variable domain reads EAEVAQSPRYKITEKSQAVAFWCDPISGHATLYWYRQILGQGPELLVQFQDESVVDDSQLPKDRFSAERLKGVDSTLKIQPAELGDSAMYLCASSRTSGGVLETQYFGPGTRLLVL.

This clone has a count of ten or more. V gene TRBV19 combines with J gene TRBJ2-5; weak D call: TRBD1 (6 bases). Trimming took off 6 bases at V and 0 bases at J, with 14 bases between the two ends. The CDR3 runs to 15 residues. CDR1 LNHDA and CDR2 SQIVND come from the germline V gene (reference sequence). The chain's CDR3 is CASRSWGRDQETQYF. The CDR3 region has the DNA TGTGCCAGTAGGTCCTGGGGGCGGGACCAAGAGACCCAGTACTTC.

In its sample, this clone was seen many times. The CDR3 loop is CASSSIGGATYEQYF. CDR3 sequence (DNA): TGTGCCAGCAGTTCCATCGGGGGGGCGACCTACGAGCAGTACTTC. The rearrangement joins TRBV28 to TRBJ2-7, with 8 positions matching TRBD2. Trimming took 4 bases from V and 2 from J; bases not matched to a gene: 7. Germline CDR1 and CDR2: MDHEN and SYDVKM. This CDR3 has 15 amino acids.

This clone appeared many times. The rearrangement uses TRBV2 and TRBJ1-1; tentatively, D is TRBD1 (6 bases). This CDR3 region has 14 residues. Per germline, CDR1 SNHLY and CDR2 FYNNEI. The V end lost 6 bases, the J end lost 6 bases, and 17 bases lay between the germline ends. This CDR3 reads CASRPGGRGAEAFF. The CDR3 DNA is TGTGCCAGCAGACCGGGAGGGAGGGGGGCTGAAGCTTTCTTT.

This clone was detected many times. The chain employs TRBV14 and TRBJ2-1; TRBD2 aligns across 10 bases. This CDR3 has 15 residues. Losses at the gene ends were 1 base for V and 5 bases for J; bases not matched to a gene: 2. Germline-derived CDR1 and CDR2 are SGHDN and FVKESK. The CDR3 bases are TGTGCCAGCAGCCAAGCACTAGCGGGGAACAATGAGCAGTTCTTC. It is translated as CASSQALAGNNEQFF.

This clone was recorded at least ten times. The chain combines TRBV11-2 with TRBJ1-1, with D maybe TRBD1 (5 bases). This CDR3 region has 13 residues. CDR1 and CDR2 from the germline V gene are SGHAT and FQNNGV. V gave up 6 bases and J gave up 1 base, with 9 bases separating them. The CDR3 reads CASRIGGNTEAFF. CDR3 coding DNA: TGTGCCAGCAGAATCGGGGGGAACACTGAAGCTTTCTTT. The variable domain in full, with the rest retrieved from reference TRBV11-2 and TRBJ1-1, is EAGVAQSPRYKIIEKRQSVAFWCNPISGHATLYWYQQILGQGPKLLIQFQNNGVVDDSQLPKDRFSAERLKGVDSTLKIQPAKLEDSAVYLCASRIGGNTEAFFGQGTRLTVV.

This clone showed up many times. A junction boundary mismatches the germline segment, possibly from a read error. The chain recombines TRBV7-3 with TRBJ2-3; 8 bases agree with TRBD1. Germline V gene lookup returns CDR1 SGHTA and CDR2 FQGTGA. There are 13 residues in the CDR3. CDR3 nucleotide sequence: TGTGCCACCAGCTTAAACAGGGGGAATACGCAGTATTTT. This sequence encodes CATSLNRGNTQYF.

This clone has ten or more counts. V usage is TRBV28 and J usage is TRBJ2-4; D is possibly TRBD1 (6 bases). Trimming took 5 bases from V and 2 from J, leaving 16 bases between them. The germline V gene has CDR1 MDHEN and CDR2 SYDVKM. This CDR3 spans 16 amino acids. The CDR3, as DNA: TGTGCCAGCAGTCCTCGAAGGGGGTTGACCAAAAACATTCAGTACTTC. This sequence encodes CASSPRRGLTKNIQYF. Based on the CDR3 plus reference TRBV28 and TRBJ2-4, the full variable domain is DVKVTQSSRYLVKRTGEKVFLECVQDMDHENMFWYRQDPGLGLRLIYFSYDVKMKEKGDIPEGYSVSREKKERFSLILESASTNQTSMYLCASSPRRGLTKNIQYFGAGTRLSVL.

The table lists this clone with many counts. The gene calls are TRBV27 and TRBJ2-7; weak D call: TRBD2 (6 bases). Per the germline V gene, CDR1 is MNHEY and CDR2 is SMNVEV (reference sequence). This CDR3 contains 14 residues. Trimming shortened V by 5 bases and J by 2 bases, and 13 bases separated the two germline ends. Written as DNA, the CDR3 is TGTGCCAGCAGTCCCGCCGGGAGACCCTACGAGCAGTACTTC. Its translation is CASSPAGRPYEQYF.

This clone was recorded many times. J is TRBJ1-2 and V is TRBV6-1; possibly TRBD1 for D (5 bases). The V end was cut by 6 bases, the J end by 8 bases, with 22 bases between. CDR1 is MNHNS, CDR2 SASEGT, per germline. CDR3 length equals 15 residues. The CDR3 region is CASSQVTGGSGGYTF. For the CDR3, the DNA is TGTGCCAGCAGCCAGGTCACGGGGGGGAGTGGCGGCTACACCTTC.

This clone has a handful of counts. The genes are TRBV7-3 and TRBJ2-5, with 7 nucleotides matching TRBD2. Germline V CDR1 and CDR2: SGHTA, FQGTGA. The CDR3 has 15 residues. Losses at the gene ends were 3 bases for V and 5 bases for J; bases not matched to a gene: 9. CDR3 amino acids: CASSLGGGPMETQYF. CDR3 DNA: TGTGCCAGCAGCTTGGGCGGGGGACCTATGGAGACCCAGTACTTC. The variable domain in full, with the rest retrieved from reference TRBV7-3 and TRBJ2-5, is GAGVSQTPSNKVTEKGKYVELRCDPISGHTALYWYRQSLGQGPEFLIYFQGTGAADDSGLPNDRFFAVRPEGSVSTLKIQRTERGDSAVYLCASSLGGGPMETQYFGPGTRLLVL.

Only a few counts were recorded for this clone. This chain uses TRBV6-1 with TRBJ1-5; D is undetermined. Looked up from germline, CDR1 is MNHNS and CDR2 is SASEGT. Trimming pared 1 base from V and 3 bases from J, leaving 7 bases between. This CDR3 region has 14 residues. Here the CDR3 reads CASSEGPLNQPQHF. CDR3 coding DNA: TGTGCCAGCAGTGAAGGGCCCCTCAATCAGCCCCAGCATTTT.

Only a few counts were recorded for this clone. The V and J genes are TRBV2 and TRBJ1-1; perhaps TRBD1 as D (6 bases). Looked up from germline, CDR1 is SNHLY and CDR2 is FYNNEI. The CDR3 is made up of 13 amino acids. V lost 4 bases and J 4 bases, leaving 10 bases between the germline ends. DNA for the CDR3: TGTGCCAGCAGTGCCGCAGGGGCCACTGAAGCTTTCTTT. It translates to CASSAAGATEAFF. The whole variable domain, filled in from reference TRBV2 and TRBJ1-1, reads EPEVTQTPSHQVTQMGQEVILRCVPISNHLYFYWYRQILGQKVEFLVSFYNNEISEKSEIFDDQFSVERPDGSNFTLKIRSTKLEDSAMYFCASSAAGATEAFFGQGTRLTVV.

The chain joins TRBV19 to TRBJ1-2, with 7 bases matching TRBD1. This CDR3 is built from 13 residues. Germline V gene data show CDR1 as LNHDA and CDR2 as SQIVND (reference sequence). J was trimmed by 3 bases and V by 8 bases; bases with no gene match: 6. CDR3 loop: CASFGQVDYGYTF. The CDR3 nucleotides read TGTGCCAGTTTTGGACAGGTCGACTATGGCTACACCTTC. Using reference TRBV19 and TRBJ1-2 for the parts outside the CDR3, the full variable domain is DGGITQSPKYLFRKEGQNVTLSCEQNLNHDAMYWYRQDPGQGLRLIYYSQIVNDFQKGDIAEGYSVSREKKESFPLTVTSAQKNPTAFYLCASFGQVDYGYTFGSGTRLTVV.

This clone was counted ten times or more. This chain connects TRBV6-5 to TRBJ1-4; unclear D gene. The CDR3 runs to 14 residues. The V gene's germline CDR1 is MNHEY and CDR2 SVGAGI. V was trimmed by 6 bases and J by 0 bases, leaving 8 bases between them. In DNA, the CDR3 is TGTGCCAGCAGACTGTTTTCAACTAATGAAAAACTGTTTTTT. This translates into CASRLFSTNEKLFF.

The chain carries TRBV6-5 and TRBJ2-5; 10 nucleotides align to TRBD2. V shed 6 bases, J shed 7 bases, and the junction held 11 bases outside the gene matches. Germline V gives CDR1 MNHEY, CDR2 SVGAGI. CDR3 size: 15 residues. The CDR3 reads CASSVSGGAEGTQYF. The CDR3 DNA follows: TGTGCCAGCAGCGTGAGCGGGGGGGCGGAGGGGACCCAGTACTTC.